Below, 27 T cell receptor beta chains from the same sample are listed, as sequenced in a study of T cells in women clearing cervical HPV infection (dated by TCRdb to the late 2010s). The library was produced with the immunoSEQ multiplex PCR assay. This is the immuneACCESS table as TCRdb keeps it, with only in-frame sequences that have V and J called. A part of the clones is gone; compared with another copy, unresolved V genes explain less than half, and the rest is unexplained. The sample table holds fewer than 50,000 clones. The top ten constitute 6% to 9% of the sample. Sequenced material: blood buffy coat. The receptor source for this set is a woman between 18 and 69 years old with a cervical HPV16 infection that either progressed to CIN3+ or cleared (not recorded which).

As regards this clone: The CDR3 end is not reached by the read, which stops 3 residues before it; the germline J gene fills it in. The chain has TRBV20-1 and TRBJ2-1; TRBD1 matches at 9 bases. The CDR3 runs to 12 residues. The junction had 4 bases not matched to a gene; V was cut back by 6 bases and J by 7 bases. Per the germline V gene, CDR1 is DFQATT and CDR2 is SNEGSKA (reference sequence). The CDR3 bases that were read are TGCAGTGCCGGGACAGGGCTTAATGAG. It translates to CSAGTGLNE. The whole CDR3 reads CSAGTGLNEQFF.

Concerning this clone itself: The CDR3 end is not reached by the read, which stops 3 residues before it; the germline J gene fills it in. The V and J genes are TRBV4-2 and TRBJ2-7, with 8 bases lining up with TRBD2. The ends lost 6 bases at V and 6 bases at J; junction bases unmatched: 7. This CDR3 has 13 amino acids. The germline gives CDR1 LGHNA, CDR2 YNFKEQ. The CDR3 bases that were read are TGTGCCAGCAGACAGACTAGCGAGGCCGAG. This codes for CASRQTSEAE. The full CDR3 sequence reads CASRQTSEAEQYF.

Comments on this clone: The CDR3 is cut off 3 residues early in the read; its end comes from the germline J gene. The same CDR3 is also encoded by other DNA sequences in this sample. The rearrangement links TRBV10-3 to TRBJ1-1; D ambiguous. This CDR3 contains 14 residues. Germline V gene sequence: CDR1 ENHRY, CDR2 SYGVKD. V was trimmed by 1 base and J by 2 bases, leaving 8 bases between them. The CDR3 bases that were read are TGTGCCATCAGTGAGTTAGGGTTAAACACTGAA. Protein sequence: CAISELGLNTE. The entire CDR3 reads CAISELGLNTEAFF.

Remarks on this clone: The read halts 3 residues ahead of the CDR3 end, with the missing end drawn from the germline J gene. V gene TRBV6-1 combines with J gene TRBJ2-7, with 7 bases lining up with TRBD2. Germline V gene data show CDR1 as MNHNS and CDR2 as SASEGT. This CDR3 comprises 16 residues. Trimming cost V 7 bases and J 6 bases; bases outside gene matches: 18. The CDR3 here is CASNDRTRVLKGEQYF. Incomplete CDR3 DNA: TGTGCCAGCAATGATAGGACTAGAGTTTTGAAGGGCGAG.

The covered CDR3 bases are TGTGCCAGTATCCCGGACAGGGGCTATGGC. Residues: CASIPDRGYG. The whole CDR3 protein reads CASIPDRGYGYTF. The genes are TRBV19 and TRBJ1-2; TRBD1 agrees at 9 bases. The read finishes 3 residues shy of the CDR3 end, and the germline J gene is used to complete it. The germline V gene has CDR1 LNHDA and CDR2 SQIVND (reference sequence). V lost 7 bases and J lost 4; bases outside the gene matches: 4. This CDR3 is 13 amino acids long.

For this clone: From the germline J gene comes the end of the CDR3, since the read stops 3 residues before it. The chain employs TRBV9 and TRBJ1-2; D not resolved. The germline V gene has CDR1 SGDLS and CDR2 YYNGEE. Trimming cost V 0 bases and J 7 bases, with 13 bases left between them. The CDR3 is made up of 14 amino acids. CDR3 bases read: TGTGCCAGCAGCGTAGGGGCAGGCCTGGTTGGC. Protein: CASSVGAGLVG. The full CDR3 protein is CASSVGAGLVGYTF.

Of note for this clone: The CDR3 is cut off 3 residues early in the read; its end comes from the germline J gene. The chain has TRBV19 and TRBJ1-6; maybe TRBD1 (6 bases). V was trimmed by 7 bases and J by 5 bases, leaving 12 bases between them. In germline, CDR1 is LNHDA, CDR2 SQIVND (reference sequence). This CDR3 has 14 amino acids. The CDR3 reads CASIAGQNNSPLHF. Partial CDR3 DNA: TGTGCCAGTATCGCCGGACAGAATAATTCACCC.

For this clone: The read stops 3 residues short of the end of the CDR3; the missing end is completed from the germline J gene. J is TRBJ1-5 and V is TRBV20-1, with 12 bases aligning to TRBD1. Germline trimming cut 3 bases from V and 0 bases from J; bases unmatched to any gene: 3. In germline, CDR1 is DFQATT, CDR2 SNEGSKA (reference sequence). The CDR3 spans 16 residues. CDR3 loop: CSARGQGAYSNQPQHF. The DNA read from the CDR3 is TGCAGTGCTAGGGGACAGGGGGCGTATAGCAATCAGCCC.

This clone is called medium-sized based on its frequency. The CDR3 end lies 3 residues beyond the end of the read and is filled in from the germline J gene. The chain recombines TRBV13 with TRBJ2-5; tentatively, D is TRBD2 (5 bases). This CDR3 is 14 amino acids long. V was cut by 5 bases and J by 3 bases, with 13 bases left in between. Germline V CDR1 and CDR2: PRHDT, FYEKMQ (reference sequence). The CDR3 sequence: CASSLRAAKETQYF. The covered CDR3 bases are TGTGCCAGCAGCCTGCGGGCAGCCAAAGAGACC.

Details on this clone: The CDR3 extends 3 residues past the end of the read, so its final part is completed from the germline J gene. The chain is built from TRBV7-8 and TRBJ1-5, with TRBD1 matching over 7 bases. After removal of 0 bases from V and 6 bases from J, the junction contained 8 bases not matched to a gene. The CDR3 runs to 16 residues. CDR1 SGHVS and CDR2 FQNEAQ come from the germline V gene. The CDR3 loop reads CASSLARDRLGQPQHF. The sequenced CDR3 bases are TGTGCCAGCAGCTTAGCCCGGGACAGACTGGGTCAGCCC. Drawing the rest from reference TRBV7-8 and TRBJ1-5, the complete variable domain is GAGVSQSPRYKVAKRGQDVALRCDPISGHVSLFWYQQALGQGPEFLTYFQNEAQLDKSGLPSDRFFAERPEGSVSTLKIQRTQQEDSAVYLCASSLARDRLGQPQHFGDGTRLSIL.

With regard to this clone: From the germline J gene comes the end of the CDR3, since the read stops 3 residues before it. The V call is TRBV5-1, the J call TRBJ2-3, with 7 bases that match TRBD1. The CDR3 is 14 residues long. Germline CDR1 is SGHRS and CDR2 is YFSETQ. V shed 4 bases, J shed 0 bases, and the junction held 2 bases outside the gene matches. The sequenced part of the CDR3 DNA is TGCGCCAGCAGCACGGGACAGAGCACAGATACG. Protein sequence: CASSTGQSTDT. The CDR3 in full is CASSTGQSTDTQYF.

As for this clone: The DNA ends 3 residues before the CDR3 does, and the rest of the CDR3 is filled in from the germline J gene. The chain joins TRBV29-1 to TRBJ2-5; D ambiguous. The V gene's germline CDR1 is SQVTM and CDR2 ANQGSEA. This CDR3 has 13 amino acids. Between the trimmed V and J ends, which lost 3 bases and 7 bases, there was a span of 15 bases. The CDR3 DNA, read in part, is TGCAGCGTTGATAGAGACCCTCGCGGGACC. Its translation: CSVDRDPRGT. The full CDR3 sequence reads CSVDRDPRGTQYF.

About this clone: The CDR3 is cut off 3 residues early in the read; its end comes from the germline J gene. V is TRBV2 and J is TRBJ1-2, with 11 bases fitting TRBD1. Germline values: CDR1 SNHLY, CDR2 FYNNEI. Trimming cost V 7 bases and J 4 bases; bases outside gene matches: 11. The CDR3 spans 16 residues. The covered CDR3 bases are TGTGCCAGCACCGGTGGACAGGGGGCGTCCGGCTATGGC. Protein sequence: CASTGGQGASGYG. The whole CDR3 is CASTGGQGASGYGYTF.

A remark on this clone: The read finishes 3 residues shy of the CDR3 end, and the germline J gene is used to complete it. The chain couples TRBV6-1 to TRBJ1-5; D unresolved. The V end was cut by 4 bases, the J end by 0 bases, with 10 bases between. The CDR3 loop spans 15 amino acids. Per the germline V gene, CDR1 is MNHNS and CDR2 is SASEGT. The CDR3 reads CASSGSRGSNQPQHF. The sequenced CDR3 bases are TGTGCCAGCAGTGGGTCAAGAGGTAGCAATCAGCCC.

About this clone itself: The read stops 3 residues short of the end of the CDR3; the missing end is completed from the germline J gene. This chain joins TRBV5-1 and TRBJ1-1, with TRBD1 as a possible D gene (6 bases). Deletions cut 0 bases from V and 3 bases from J, with 12 bases between. This CDR3 has 15 residues. Germline loops: CDR1 SGHRS, CDR2 YFSETQ. Here the CDR3 reads CASSLDRVRDTEAFF. The DNA read from the CDR3 is TGCGCCAGCAGCTTGGACAGGGTTCGGGACACTGAA.

Comment on this clone: The read finishes 3 residues shy of the CDR3 end, and the germline J gene is used to complete it. The J gene is TRBJ1-3, the V gene TRBV20-1; 7 nucleotides agree with TRBD1. The germline gives CDR1 DFQATT, CDR2 SNEGSKA (reference sequence). Unmatched junction bases numbered 10, after V lost 3 bases and J lost 2 bases. The CDR3 contains 16 residues. CDR3 sequence reads: CSAREPVDRAGNTIYF. The DNA read from the CDR3 is TGCAGTGCTAGGGAACCCGTTGACAGGGCTGGAAACACC.

Details on this clone: The missing CDR3 end, 3 residues past where the read stops, is filled in from the germline J gene. The chain recombines TRBV19 with TRBJ1-3, with 11 bases lining up with TRBD1. This CDR3 has 17 amino acids. Trimming took 6 bases from V and 0 from J; bases not matched to a gene: 7. Looked up from germline, CDR1 is LNHDA and CDR2 is SQIVND (reference sequence). The CDR3 region is CASRTPGTGGSGNTIYF. Partial CDR3 DNA: TGTGCCAGTAGAACTCCCGGGACAGGGGGCTCTGGAAACACC.

The CDR3 loop is CASSQDAAGGGNTIYF. CDR3 DNA (partial): TGCGCCAGCAGCCAAGATGCGGCAGGGGGAGGAAACACC. The gene calls are TRBV4-1 and TRBJ1-3; 7 positions match TRBD1. From the germline J gene comes the end of the CDR3, since the read stops 3 residues before it. Per germline, CDR1 MGHRA and CDR2 YSYEKL. V shed 0 bases and J 4 bases; nucleotides not matched to a gene: 6. The CDR3 runs 16 residues.

Concerning this clone itself: The sequence runs out 3 residues before the end of the CDR3; the remainder is reconstructed from the germline J gene. The V call is TRBV18, the J call TRBJ2-1; 7 nucleotides agree with TRBD2. V lost 3 bases to trimming and J lost 6 bases; unmatched junction nucleotides: 11. Per germline, CDR1 KGHSH and CDR2 LQKENI. The CDR3 contains 16 residues. CDR3 protein: CASSPAGEREFNEQFF. The CDR3 bases that were read are TGTGCCAGCTCACCCGCGGGAGAACGGGAGTTCAATGAG.

About this clone: The observed sequence ends 3 residues before the CDR3 terminus, with the missing tail filled in from the germline J gene. This chain joins TRBV19 and TRBJ2-3; tentative D call: TRBD2 (6 bases). The CDR3 runs 13 residues. V lost 4 bases and J 5 bases, leaving 10 bases between the germline ends. Germline V lookup: CDR1 LNHDA, CDR2 SQIVND (reference sequence). CDR3 bases read: TGTGCCAGTAGTAGCGGGGTGCTAGATACG. Translated: CASSSGVLDT. The whole CDR3 protein reads CASSSGVLDTQYF.

For this clone: The sequence runs out 3 residues before the end of the CDR3; the remainder is reconstructed from the germline J gene. The chain combines TRBV2 with TRBJ2-5, with 8 bases aligning to TRBD2. The germline V gene encodes CDR1 SNHLY and CDR2 FYNNEI. The V gene end was trimmed by 2 bases and the J gene end by 4 bases; junction bases not matched to a gene: 3. The CDR3 loop spans 14 amino acids. The CDR3 protein is CASSEFAGGETQYF. Incomplete CDR3 DNA: TGTGCCAGCAGTGAATTCGCGGGGGGAGAGACC.

Concerning this clone: Read coverage stops 3 residues before the CDR3 terminus; the germline J gene supplies the remainder. This chain uses TRBV19 with TRBJ1-3; 7 positions agree with TRBD1. Germline trimming cut 5 bases from V and 4 bases from J; bases unmatched to any gene: 5. From germline, CDR1 is LNHDA and CDR2 SQIVND (reference sequence). CDR3 length equals 14 residues. CDR3 DNA, as far as it was read: TGTGCCAGTAGTTCGACAGGGCGAGGAAACACC. The encoded protein is CASSSTGRGNT. In full, the CDR3 is CASSSTGRGNTIYF.

A remark on this clone: The read falls 3 residues short of the CDR3 end, and the missing part is taken from the germline J gene. The chain is built from TRBV5-1 and TRBJ2-7, with TRBD2 matching over 9 bases. The CDR3 consists of 15 residues. Germline loops: CDR1 SGHRS, CDR2 YFSETQ. The J segment lost 2 bases and the V segment lost 0 bases, leaving 3 bases of the junction unmatched. The part of the CDR3 DNA that was read is TGCGCCAGCAGCTTGGCTCTAGCGGGAACCTACGAG. Its translation is CASSLALAGTYE. The CDR3, in full, reads CASSLALAGTYEQYF.

Turning to this clone: The CDR3 end lies 3 residues beyond the end of the read and is filled in from the germline J gene. The rearrangement links TRBV20-1 to TRBJ2-5, with TRBD1 identical over 7 bases. CDR1 DFQATT and CDR2 SNEGSKA come from the germline V gene (reference sequence). There are 13 residues in the CDR3. J was trimmed by 5 bases and V by 4 bases; bases with no gene match: 7. CDR3 DNA, as far as it was read: TGCAGTGCTACCAGACAGGGACCTGAGACC. This gives the protein CSATRQGPET. Given in full, the CDR3 is CSATRQGPETQYF.

Remarks on this clone: The read gets to within 3 residues of the CDR3 end, and the germline J gene fills in the rest. This sequence joins TRBV10-2 and TRBJ1-4; a weak D match, TRBD1 (5 bases). CDR1 is WSHSY and CDR2 is SAAADI in the germline V gene. The CDR3 length is 15 residues. Trimming removed 8 bases from V and 1 base from J, with 14 bases in between. The CDR3 loop is CASGETDQTNEKLFF. Incomplete CDR3 DNA: TGCGCCAGCGGCGAGACAGATCAAACTAATGAAAAA.

On this clone: Sequencing ends 3 residues short of the CDR3 end; the germline J gene provides the rest. The V call is TRBV19, the J call TRBJ1-1, with 7 positions matching TRBD1. CDR3 length equals 16 residues. The germline V gene has CDR1 LNHDA and CDR2 SQIVND (reference sequence). The trim removed 3 bases at V and 1 base at J, leaving 8 bases unmatched. The CDR3 region is CASSIPLTGTNTEAFF. CDR3 DNA, as far as it was read: TGTGCCAGTAGTATTCCCCTGACAGGGACGAACACTGAA.

For this clone: The read ends 3 residues early relative to the CDR3; the germline J gene fills the gap. This chain links TRBV28 with TRBJ2-1; D not certain. V lost 5 bases and J 9 bases, leaving 8 bases between the germline ends. This CDR3 region has 11 residues. The germline V gene has CDR1 MDHEN and CDR2 SYDVKM. CDR3 bases read: TGTGCCAGCAGTCCCCACGGTGAG. This encodes CASSPHGE. The full CDR3 sequence reads CASSPHGEQFF. The full variable domain, completed using reference TRBV28 and TRBJ2-1, is DVKVTQSSRYLVKRTGEKVFLECVQDMDHENMFWYRQDPGLGLRLIYFSYDVKMKEKGDIPEGYSVSREKKERFSLILESASTNQTSMYLCASSPHGEQFFGPGTRLTVL.